This T cell receptor beta chain was observed in a study of cytomegalovirus exposure and HLA in healthy donors. Germline loops: CDR1 MNHEY, CDR2 SMNVEV (reference sequence). Trimming shortened V by 3 bases and J by 2 bases, and 26 bases separated the two germline ends. This CDR3 has 19 amino acids. Study-level results: Excluded: some indistinguishable V segments such as TRBV6-2 and TRBV6-3. A missense DCLRE1C variant was associated with V- and J-gene trimming of TCR beta chains in a later analysis, and an independent cohort replicated the association. Among TCR beta chains, those listed as cytomegalovirus-associated numbered more than 150. Among immune exposure information, only CMV serostatus was available.

The PCR had 60 Vbeta and 13 Jbeta primers. This table comes from immunoSEQ multiplex PCR, and its TCRdb copy is limited to in-frame clones, with some not included. The sample lists around 150,000 clones, about four fifths seen once, with 8.5% in the top ten. This clone came up once. What it binds is not known. Sample: PBMCs. This chain uses TRBV27 with TRBJ2-7; possibly TRBD1 for D (8 bases). The clonotype was recovered from a male donor in good health and CMV-seropositive. The CDR3 sequence: CASSFSRDRLLAGTYEQYF. CDR3 coding DNA: TGTGCCAGCAGTTTCTCCCGGGACAGGCTATTAGCGGGCACCTACGAGCAGTACTTC.